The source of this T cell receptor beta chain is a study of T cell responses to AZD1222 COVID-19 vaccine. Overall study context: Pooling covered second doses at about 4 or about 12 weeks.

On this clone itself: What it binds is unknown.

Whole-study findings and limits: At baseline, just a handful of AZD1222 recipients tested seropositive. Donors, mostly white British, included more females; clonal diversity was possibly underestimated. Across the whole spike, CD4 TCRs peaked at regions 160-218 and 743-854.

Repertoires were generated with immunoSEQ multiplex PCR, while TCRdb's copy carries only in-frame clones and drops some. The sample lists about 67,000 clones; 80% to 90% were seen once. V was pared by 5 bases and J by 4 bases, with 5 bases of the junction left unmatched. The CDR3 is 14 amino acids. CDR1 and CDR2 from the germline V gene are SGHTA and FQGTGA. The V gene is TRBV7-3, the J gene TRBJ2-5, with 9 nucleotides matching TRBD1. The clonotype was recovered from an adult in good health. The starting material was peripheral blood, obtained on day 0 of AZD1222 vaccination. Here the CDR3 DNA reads TGTGCCAGCAGCAAACAGGGGGCGCGAGAGACCCAGTACTTC. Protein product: CASSKQGARETQYF.